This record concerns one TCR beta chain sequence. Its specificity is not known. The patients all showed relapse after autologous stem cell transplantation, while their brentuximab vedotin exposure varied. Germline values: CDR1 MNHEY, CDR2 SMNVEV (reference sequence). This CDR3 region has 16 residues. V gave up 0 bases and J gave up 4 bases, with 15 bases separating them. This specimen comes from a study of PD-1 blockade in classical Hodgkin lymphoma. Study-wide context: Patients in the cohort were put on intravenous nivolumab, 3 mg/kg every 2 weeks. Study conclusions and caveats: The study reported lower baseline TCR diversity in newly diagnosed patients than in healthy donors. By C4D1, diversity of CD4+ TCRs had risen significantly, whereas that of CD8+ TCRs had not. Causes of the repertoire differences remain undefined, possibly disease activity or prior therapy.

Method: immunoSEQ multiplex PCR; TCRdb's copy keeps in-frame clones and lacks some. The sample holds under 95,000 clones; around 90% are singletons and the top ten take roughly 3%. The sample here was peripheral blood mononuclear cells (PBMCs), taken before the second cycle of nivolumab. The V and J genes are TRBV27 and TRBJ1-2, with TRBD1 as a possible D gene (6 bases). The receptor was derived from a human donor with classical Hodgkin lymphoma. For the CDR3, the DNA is TGTGCCAGCAGTTTATCGTATGGGGGGCTTGGCTATGGCTACACCTTC. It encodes CASSLSYGGLGYGYTF.